Listed below are T cell receptor beta chains from one sample, sequenced in a study of T-cell reconstitution after alpha-beta-depleted transplantation in children. MiXCR, applied by TCRdb to the PCR reads, yields one record per CDR3 protein. The table lists hundreds of thousands of distinct CDR3 sequences, around 13% of them singletons. The starting material was PBMCs, obtained before TCRalphabeta/CD19-depleted stem cell transplant. All receptors derive from a girl aged 2-15 years with congenital amegakaryocytic thrombocytopenia, due to receive a stem cell transplant. Both conserved end residues are part of each CDR3. D genes are given only for firm matches. Some rows have no size entry. The others give once, few or many, or a class for an expanded clone.

cdr3_length: 14; d_call: TRBD1; v_call: TRBV28; j_call: TRBJ2-7; clone_size: many; cdr3_nt: TGTGCCAGCAACCCCTCGGGACAGGGCAACGAGCAGTACTTC; cdr3_aa: CASNPSGQGNEQYF
cdr3_length: 15; d_call: NA; v_call: TRBV27; j_call: TRBJ2-7; clone_size: few; cdr3_nt: TGTGCCAGCAGTTTAGGGGTCCCAGGGCTGGGAGAGCAGTACTTC; cdr3_aa: CASSLGVPGLGEQYF
cdr3_length: 14; d_call: NA; v_call: TRBV6-1; j_call: TRBJ2-6; clone_size: few; cdr3_nt: TGTGCCAGCAAATCACTTGGGGGGGCCAACGTCCTGACTTTC; cdr3_aa: CASKSLGGANVLTF
cdr3_length: 14; d_call: TRBD2; v_call: TRBV28; j_call: TRBJ2-1; clone_size: few; cdr3_nt: TGTGCCAGCAATGCGGGACTACCCTACAATGAGCAGTTCTTC; cdr3_aa: CASNAGLPYNEQFF
cdr3_length: 15; d_call: NA; v_call: TRBV5-1; j_call: TRBJ2-3; clone_size: many; cdr3_nt: TGCGCCAGCAGCGGGTCGACCGCCCGCACAGATACGCAGTATTTT; cdr3_aa: CASSGSTARTDTQYF
cdr3_length: 14; d_call: TRBD1; v_call: TRBV6-5; j_call: TRBJ1-1; clone_size: many; cdr3_nt: TGTGCCAGCAGTTACAGAGACAGGGGGGCTGAAGCTTTCTTT; cdr3_aa: CASSYRDRGAEAFF
cdr3_length: 18; d_call: TRBD1; v_call: TRBV4-2; j_call: TRBJ1-4; clone_size: many; cdr3_nt: TGTGCCAGCAGCCCCTCCACGCAACCGGGACAGCCCTTGGAAAAACTGTTTTTT; cdr3_aa: CASSPSTQPGQPLEKLFF
cdr3_length: 15; d_call: NA; v_call: TRBV6-1; j_call: TRBJ1-2; clone_size: few; cdr3_nt: TGTGCCAGCAGAGAACCGGGACATGACCCCTATGGCTACACCTTC; cdr3_aa: CASREPGHDPYGYTF
cdr3_length: 17; d_call: TRBD1; v_call: TRBV11-2; j_call: TRBJ1-5; clone_size: NA; cdr3_nt: TGTGCCAGCAGCCATGACGAGGGGACAGCAGACGATCAGCCCCAGCATTTT; cdr3_aa: CASSHDEGTADDQPQHF
cdr3_length: 14; d_call: NA; v_call: TRBV29-1; j_call: TRBJ1-3; clone_size: many; cdr3_nt: TGCAGCGTTTCGGGGGCTCACTCTGGAAACACCATATATTTT; cdr3_aa: CSVSGAHSGNTIYF
cdr3_length: 16; d_call: TRBD2; v_call: TRBV7-2; j_call: TRBJ2-7; clone_size: few; cdr3_nt: TGTGCCAGCAGCGTGGAAGGACTAGCGGGGGTTTACGAGCAGTACTTC; cdr3_aa: CASSVEGLAGVYEQYF
cdr3_length: 16; d_call: NA; v_call: TRBV3-1; j_call: TRBJ2-1; clone_size: NA; cdr3_nt: TGTGCCAGCAGCCCCCAGTCCCGGCCGCGGTTAAATGAGCAGTTCTTC; cdr3_aa: CASSPQSRPRLNEQFF
cdr3_length: 11; d_call: NA; v_call: TRBV12-3/TRBV12-4; j_call: TRBJ2-1; clone_size: many; cdr3_nt: TGTGCCAGCAGCTGGAACAATGAGCAGTTCTTC; cdr3_aa: CASSWNNEQFF
cdr3_length: 13; d_call: NA; v_call: TRBV6-6; j_call: TRBJ2-7; clone_size: NA; cdr3_nt: TGTGCCAGCAGTTACTCGACAGGAGACGAGCAGTACTTC; cdr3_aa: CASSYSTGDEQYF
cdr3_length: 15; d_call: NA; v_call: TRBV5-1; j_call: TRBJ2-2; clone_size: many; cdr3_nt: TGCGCCAGCAGCTTGGCGATGGGGGACACCGGGGAGCTGTTTTTT; cdr3_aa: CASSLAMGDTGELFF
cdr3_length: 14; d_call: NA; v_call: TRBV28; j_call: TRBJ2-7; clone_size: few; cdr3_nt: TGTGCCAGCAGTCCCCACGATGGGGCCTACGAGCAGTACTTC; cdr3_aa: CASSPHDGAYEQYF
cdr3_length: 14; d_call: TRBD1; v_call: TRBV12-3/TRBV12-4; j_call: TRBJ2-5; clone_size: NA; cdr3_nt: TGTGCCAGCAGTTTGCACAGGGGTTTGGAGACCCAGTACTTC; cdr3_aa: CASSLHRGLETQYF
cdr3_length: 14; d_call: NA; v_call: TRBV20-1; j_call: TRBJ2-2; clone_size: many; cdr3_nt: TGCAGTGCTAGCAGGACAAACCCAACCGGGGAGCTGTTTTTT; cdr3_aa: CSASRTNPTGELFF
cdr3_length: 16; d_call: NA; v_call: TRBV5-1; j_call: TRBJ2-3; clone_size: NA; cdr3_nt: TGCGCCAGCAGCTTGTCAGTCCAGGCCGGGACAGATACGCAGTATTTT; cdr3_aa: CASSLSVQAGTDTQYF
cdr3_length: 13; d_call: NA; v_call: TRBV3-1; j_call: TRBJ1-2; clone_size: few; cdr3_nt: TGTGCCAGCAGCCAAGGGGTAACCTATGGCTACACCTTC; cdr3_aa: CASSQGVTYGYTF
cdr3_length: 15; d_call: NA; v_call: TRBV4-1; j_call: TRBJ2-3; clone_size: once; cdr3_nt: TGCGCCAGCAGCCTCATCCCGGGAGTCACAGATACGCAGTATTTT; cdr3_aa: CASSLIPGVTDTQYF
cdr3_length: 13; d_call: NA; v_call: TRBV12-3/TRBV12-4; j_call: TRBJ2-7; clone_size: NA; cdr3_nt: TGTGCCAGCAGTTTAACCGGGGCCAACGAGCAGTACTTC; cdr3_aa: CASSLTGANEQYF
cdr3_length: 14; d_call: NA; v_call: TRBV25-1; j_call: TRBJ2-7; clone_size: NA; cdr3_nt: TGTGCCAGCAGTGGCCGGACCGGCACCTACGAGCAGTACTTC; cdr3_aa: CASSGRTGTYEQYF
cdr3_length: 11; d_call: NA; v_call: TRBV20-1; j_call: TRBJ2-5; clone_size: many; cdr3_nt: TGCAGTGCTAGAGCTGAAGAGACCCAGTACTTC; cdr3_aa: CSARAEETQYF
cdr3_length: 16; d_call: NA; v_call: TRBV7-9; j_call: TRBJ2-1; clone_size: NA; cdr3_nt: TGTGCCAGCAGCTCGAGCCCAGCGGCGTCCTACAATGAGCAGTTCTTC; cdr3_aa: CASSSSPAASYNEQFF
cdr3_length: 12; d_call: NA; v_call: TRBV10-3; j_call: TRBJ2-3; clone_size: once; cdr3_nt: TGTGCCACCGGGCGGGGCACAGATACGCAGTATTTT; cdr3_aa: CATGRGTDTQYF
cdr3_length: 15; d_call: NA; v_call: TRBV7-2; j_call: TRBJ2-1; clone_size: NA; cdr3_nt: TGTGCCAGCAGCTTTACTTGGGGCTCCTACAATGAGCAGTTCTTC; cdr3_aa: CASSFTWGSYNEQFF
cdr3_length: 16; d_call: TRBD2; v_call: TRBV5-1; j_call: TRBJ2-1; clone_size: many; cdr3_nt: TGCGCCAGCAGCATAGTAGCGGGAGTAACAAACAATGAGCAGTTCTTC; cdr3_aa: CASSIVAGVTNNEQFF
cdr3_length: 20; d_call: NA; v_call: TRBV5-1; j_call: TRBJ2-1; clone_size: NA; cdr3_nt: TGCGCCAGCAGCCTACCGACACAACCTCCGGGACTCAGCTCCTACAATGAGCAGTTCTTC; cdr3_aa: CASSLPTQPPGLSSYNEQFF
cdr3_length: 16; d_call: TRBD2; v_call: TRBV24-1; j_call: TRBJ2-1; clone_size: few; cdr3_nt: TGTGCCACCAGTGATTTTACGGCGGGGGGATACAATGAGCAGTTCTTC; cdr3_aa: CATSDFTAGGYNEQFF
cdr3_length: 18; d_call: TRBD2; v_call: TRBV11-1; j_call: TRBJ2-2; clone_size: few; cdr3_nt: TGTGCCAGCAGCTCGGACCCGGGACTAGCGGCGAACACCGGGGAGCTGTTTTTT; cdr3_aa: CASSSDPGLAANTGELFF
cdr3_length: 15; d_call: NA; v_call: TRBV27; j_call: TRBJ2-4; clone_size: many; cdr3_nt: TGTGCCAGCAGTTTCGGAGGAGCACCGAGTAACATTCAGTACTTC; cdr3_aa: CASSFGGAPSNIQYF
cdr3_length: 16; d_call: TRBD2; v_call: TRBV12-3/TRBV12-4; j_call: TRBJ2-7; clone_size: many; cdr3_nt: TGTGCCAGCAGCTCCGTTCTAGCGGGAGATTCGAACGAGCAGTACTTC; cdr3_aa: CASSSVLAGDSNEQYF
cdr3_length: 16; d_call: NA; v_call: TRBV7-7; j_call: TRBJ2-1; clone_size: NA; cdr3_nt: TGTGCCAGCAGCTTAGATGCGGGGCCCCCCCACAATGAGCAGTTCTTC; cdr3_aa: CASSLDAGPPHNEQFF
cdr3_length: 16; d_call: TRBD1; v_call: TRBV4-1; j_call: TRBJ1-2; clone_size: few; cdr3_nt: TGCGCCAGCAGCCAAGCTGGGACAGGGGTGGCAGATGGCTACACCTTC; cdr3_aa: CASSQAGTGVADGYTF
cdr3_length: 13; d_call: NA; v_call: TRBV21-1; j_call: TRBJ1-3; clone_size: NA; cdr3_nt: TGTGCCAGCAGGACAGGGTTCGAAAACACCATATATTTT; cdr3_aa: CASRTGFENTIYF
cdr3_length: 11; d_call: NA; v_call: TRBV28; j_call: TRBJ1-4; clone_size: many; cdr3_nt: TGTGCCAGCAGTAGGCGTGAAAAACTGTTTTTT; cdr3_aa: CASSRREKLFF
cdr3_length: 20; d_call: NA; v_call: TRBV20-1; j_call: TRBJ2-1; clone_size: NA; cdr3_nt: TGCAGAGCTGCCTACGGCGGACCCCGCAGAAAGGAGAGCTCCTACAATGAGCAGTTCTTC; cdr3_aa: CRAAYGGPRRKESSYNEQFF
cdr3_length: 13; d_call: NA; v_call: TRBV5-6; j_call: TRBJ2-1; clone_size: few; cdr3_nt: TGTGCCAGCAGCTTGGCCGGACACAATGAGCAGTTCTTC; cdr3_aa: CASSLAGHNEQFF
cdr3_length: 13; d_call: NA; v_call: TRBV5-6; j_call: TRBJ1-2; clone_size: NA; cdr3_nt: TGTGCCAGCAGCTTGATCTGGGGTAATGGCTACACCTTC; cdr3_aa: CASSLIWGNGYTF
cdr3_length: 17; d_call: NA; v_call: TRBV28; j_call: TRBJ1-6; clone_size: many; cdr3_nt: TGTGCCAGCAGCAGACCCATCACGTACAGGCTGAATTCACCCCTCCACTTT; cdr3_aa: CASSRPITYRLNSPLHF
cdr3_length: 14; d_call: TRBD2; v_call: TRBV6-1; j_call: TRBJ2-7; clone_size: few; cdr3_nt: TGTGCCAGCAGTAAACTAGCGGTAGGGGACGAGCAGTACTTC; cdr3_aa: CASSKLAVGDEQYF
cdr3_length: 13; d_call: NA; v_call: TRBV7-2; j_call: TRBJ1-1; clone_size: few; cdr3_nt: TGTGCCAGCAGCGACCGGAGGCACACTGAAGCTTTCTTT; cdr3_aa: CASSDRRHTEAFF
cdr3_length: 13; d_call: NA; v_call: TRBV6-5; j_call: TRBJ2-5; clone_size: few; cdr3_nt: TGTGCCACATGGACCGTTGGGCCGATGGCCCAGTACTTC; cdr3_aa: CATWTVGPMAQYF
cdr3_length: 13; d_call: NA; v_call: TRBV20-1; j_call: TRBJ2-7; clone_size: many; cdr3_nt: TGCAGTGCTAGGGCCCACAGACGGAACGAGCAGTACTTC; cdr3_aa: CSARAHRRNEQYF
cdr3_length: 15; d_call: TRBD1; v_call: TRBV28; j_call: TRBJ2-7; clone_size: many; cdr3_nt: TGTGCCAGCGGAGAAACCGGGACAGGAGAGTACGAGCAGTACTTC; cdr3_aa: CASGETGTGEYEQYF
cdr3_length: 15; d_call: NA; v_call: TRBV5-1; j_call: TRBJ2-7; clone_size: many; cdr3_nt: TGCGCCAGCAGCTTGGGGGCTAGTTACGGCTACGAGCAGTACTTC; cdr3_aa: CASSLGASYGYEQYF
cdr3_length: 14; d_call: TRBD1; v_call: TRBV5-5; j_call: TRBJ2-7; clone_size: many; cdr3_nt: TGTGCCAGCAGACTGGGACAGGGTACCTACGAGCAGTACTTC; cdr3_aa: CASRLGQGTYEQYF
cdr3_length: 14; d_call: TRBD2; v_call: TRBV10-3; j_call: TRBJ2-3; clone_size: many; cdr3_nt: TGTGCCATCAGCCAGCGGGAGGAGACAGATACGCAGTATTTT; cdr3_aa: CAISQREETDTQYF
cdr3_length: 17; d_call: NA; v_call: TRBV11-2; j_call: TRBJ2-2; clone_size: NA; cdr3_nt: TGTGCCAGCAGCCTCCGGCCACGCACAGGGAACACCGGGGAGCTGTTTTTT; cdr3_aa: CASSLRPRTGNTGELFF
cdr3_length: 15; d_call: TRBD2; v_call: TRBV20-1; j_call: TRBJ2-7; clone_size: NA; cdr3_nt: TGCAGTGCTAGAGGGACTAGCGGGGGAAACTACGAGCAGTACTTC; cdr3_aa: CSARGTSGGNYEQYF
cdr3_length: 16; d_call: TRBD2; v_call: TRBV5-6; j_call: TRBJ2-2; clone_size: many; cdr3_nt: TGTGCCAGCAGCTTGGAACTAGCGGGCTTCACCGGGGAGCTGTTTTTT; cdr3_aa: CASSLELAGFTGELFF
cdr3_length: 16; d_call: TRBD2; v_call: TRBV7-9; j_call: TRBJ2-1; clone_size: many; cdr3_nt: TGTGCCAGCAGCCCCATGGGTAGCGGGATTACGCATGAGCAGTTCTTC; cdr3_aa: CASSPMGSGITHEQFF
cdr3_length: 13; d_call: NA; v_call: TRBV2; j_call: TRBJ2-5; clone_size: NA; cdr3_nt: TGTGCCAGCAGTCGTAGAGGGCAAGAGACCCAGTACTTC; cdr3_aa: CASSRRGQETQYF
cdr3_length: 17; d_call: NA; v_call: TRBV3-1; j_call: TRBJ1-1; clone_size: few; cdr3_nt: TGTGCCAGCAGCCAAGGCAGCGACGCGCTTTCGAACACTGAAGCTTTCTTT; cdr3_aa: CASSQGSDALSNTEAFF
cdr3_length: 13; d_call: NA; v_call: TRBV11-1; j_call: TRBJ1-5; clone_size: many; cdr3_nt: TGTGCCAGCAGCTTAGCAGACAATCAGCCCCAGCATTTT; cdr3_aa: CASSLADNQPQHF
cdr3_length: 15; d_call: TRBD2; v_call: TRBV12-3/TRBV12-4; j_call: TRBJ2-7; clone_size: NA; cdr3_nt: TGTGCCAGCAGCACGACTAGCGGGACCTGGTACGAGCAGTACTTC; cdr3_aa: CASSTTSGTWYEQYF
cdr3_length: 14; d_call: TRBD1; v_call: TRBV30; j_call: TRBJ1-5; clone_size: many; cdr3_nt: TGTGCCTGGAGTGCCGGGACAGGGCATCAGCCCCAGCATTTT; cdr3_aa: CAWSAGTGHQPQHF
cdr3_length: 15; d_call: TRBD2; v_call: TRBV11-2; j_call: TRBJ2-3; clone_size: many; cdr3_nt: TGTGCCAGCAGCTCGCTAGCGGGGAAGGGGGATACGCAGTATTTT; cdr3_aa: CASSSLAGKGDTQYF
cdr3_length: 13; d_call: NA; v_call: TRBV7-3; j_call: TRBJ2-1; clone_size: few; cdr3_nt: TGTGCCAGCAGCCCAACCGTACATGGGGAGCAGTTCTTC; cdr3_aa: CASSPTVHGEQFF